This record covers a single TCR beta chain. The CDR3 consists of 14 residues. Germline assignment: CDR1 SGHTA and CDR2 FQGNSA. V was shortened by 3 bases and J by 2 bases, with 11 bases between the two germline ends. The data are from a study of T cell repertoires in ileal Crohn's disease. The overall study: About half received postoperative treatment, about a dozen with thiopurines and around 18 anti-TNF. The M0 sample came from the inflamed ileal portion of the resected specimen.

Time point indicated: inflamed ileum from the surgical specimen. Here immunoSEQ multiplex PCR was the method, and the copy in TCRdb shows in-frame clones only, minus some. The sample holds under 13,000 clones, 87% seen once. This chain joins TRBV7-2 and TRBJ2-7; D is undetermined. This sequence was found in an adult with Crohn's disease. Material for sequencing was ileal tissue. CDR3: CASSFTGPTYEQYF. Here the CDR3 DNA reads TGTGCCAGCAGCTTCACCGGACCCACCTACGAGCAGTACTTC.